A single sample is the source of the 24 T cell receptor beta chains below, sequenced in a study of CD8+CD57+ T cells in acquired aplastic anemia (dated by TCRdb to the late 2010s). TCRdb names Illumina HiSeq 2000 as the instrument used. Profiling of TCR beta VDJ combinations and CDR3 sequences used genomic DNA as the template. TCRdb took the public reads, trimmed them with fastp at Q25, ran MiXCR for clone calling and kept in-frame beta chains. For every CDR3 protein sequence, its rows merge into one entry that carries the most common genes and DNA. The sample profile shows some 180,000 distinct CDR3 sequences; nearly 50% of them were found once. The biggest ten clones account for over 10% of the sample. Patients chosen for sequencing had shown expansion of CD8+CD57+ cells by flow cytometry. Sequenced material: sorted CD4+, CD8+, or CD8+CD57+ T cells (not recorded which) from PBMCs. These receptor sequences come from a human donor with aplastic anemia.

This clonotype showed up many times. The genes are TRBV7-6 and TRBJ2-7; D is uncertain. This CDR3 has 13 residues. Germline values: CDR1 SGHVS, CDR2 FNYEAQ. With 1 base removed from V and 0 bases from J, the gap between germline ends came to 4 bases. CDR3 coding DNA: TGTGCCAGCAGCTTAGGAGCCTCCTACGAGCAGTACTTC. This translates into CASSLGASYEQYF.

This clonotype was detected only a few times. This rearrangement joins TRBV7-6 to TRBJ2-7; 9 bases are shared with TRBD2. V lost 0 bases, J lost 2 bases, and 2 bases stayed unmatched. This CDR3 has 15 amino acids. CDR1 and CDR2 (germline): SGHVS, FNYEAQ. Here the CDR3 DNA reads TGTGCCAGCAGCTTAGCGGCGGGGGGGCCCTACGAGCAGTACTTC. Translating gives CASSLAAGGPYEQYF.

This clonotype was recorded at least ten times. Here the CDR3 reads CASRPLLAGGPIETQYF. CDR3 DNA sequence: TGTGCCAGCAGGCCCCTACTAGCGGGGGGGCCTATAGAGACCCAGTACTTC. The V and J genes are TRBV6-4 and TRBJ2-5, with 13 bases matching TRBD2. Germline assignment: CDR1 MRHNA and CDR2 SNTAGT. CDR3 length equals 17 residues. V gave up 6 bases and J gave up 4 bases; unmatched junction bases: 11.

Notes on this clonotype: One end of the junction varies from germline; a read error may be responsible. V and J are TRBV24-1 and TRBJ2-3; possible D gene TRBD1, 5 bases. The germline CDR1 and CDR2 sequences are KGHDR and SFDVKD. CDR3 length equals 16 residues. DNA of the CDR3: TGTGCTACCAGTGACAAGACAGACATCCACACAGATACGCAGTATTTT. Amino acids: CATSDKTDIHTDTQYF.

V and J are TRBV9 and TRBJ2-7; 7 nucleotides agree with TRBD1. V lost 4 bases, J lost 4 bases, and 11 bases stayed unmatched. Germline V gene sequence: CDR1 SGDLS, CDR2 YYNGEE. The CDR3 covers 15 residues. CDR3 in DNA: TGTGCCAGCAGCCCAAGGACAGGAGAACTTTACGAGCAGTACTTC. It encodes CASSPRTGELYEQYF. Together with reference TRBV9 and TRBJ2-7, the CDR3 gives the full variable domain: DSGVTQTPKHLITATGQRVTLRCSPRSGDLSVYWYQQSLDQGLQFLIQYYNGEERAKGNILERFSAQQFPDLHSELNLSSLELGDSALYFCASSPRTGELYEQYFGPGTRLTVT.

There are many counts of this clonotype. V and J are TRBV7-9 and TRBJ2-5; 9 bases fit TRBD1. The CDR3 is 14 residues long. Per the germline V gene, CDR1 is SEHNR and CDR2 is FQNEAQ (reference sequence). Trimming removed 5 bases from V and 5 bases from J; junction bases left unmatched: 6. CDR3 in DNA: TGTGCCAGCAGCGTGGGACAGGGAGGTGAGACCCAGTACTTC. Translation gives CASSVGQGGETQYF.

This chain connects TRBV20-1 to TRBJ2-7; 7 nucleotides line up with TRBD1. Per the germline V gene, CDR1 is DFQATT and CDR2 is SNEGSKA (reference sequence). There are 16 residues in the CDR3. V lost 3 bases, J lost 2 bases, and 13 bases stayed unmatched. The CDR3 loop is CSASVGTDLRTYEQYF. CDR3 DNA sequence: TGCAGTGCTAGCGTAGGGACAGACCTTAGGACCTACGAGCAGTACTTC.

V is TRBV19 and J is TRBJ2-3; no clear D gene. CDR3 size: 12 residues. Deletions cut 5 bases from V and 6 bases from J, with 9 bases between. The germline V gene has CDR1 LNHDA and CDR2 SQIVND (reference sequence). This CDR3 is CASSHNADTQYF. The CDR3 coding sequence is TGTGCCAGTAGTCACAACGCGGATACGCAGTATTTT.

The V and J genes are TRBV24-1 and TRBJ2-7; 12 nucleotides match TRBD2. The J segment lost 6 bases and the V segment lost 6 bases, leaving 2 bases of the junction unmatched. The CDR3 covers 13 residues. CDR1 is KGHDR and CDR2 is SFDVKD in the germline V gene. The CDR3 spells CATSTSGGREQYF. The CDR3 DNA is TGTGCCACCAGTACTAGCGGGGGGCGCGAGCAGTACTTC.

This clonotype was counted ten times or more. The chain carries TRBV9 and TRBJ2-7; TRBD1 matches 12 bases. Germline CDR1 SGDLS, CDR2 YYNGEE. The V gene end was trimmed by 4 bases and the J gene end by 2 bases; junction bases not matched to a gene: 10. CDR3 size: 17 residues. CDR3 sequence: CASSSKPGTGGTYEQYF. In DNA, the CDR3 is TGTGCCAGCAGCTCAAAGCCCGGGACAGGGGGCACCTACGAGCAGTACTTC.

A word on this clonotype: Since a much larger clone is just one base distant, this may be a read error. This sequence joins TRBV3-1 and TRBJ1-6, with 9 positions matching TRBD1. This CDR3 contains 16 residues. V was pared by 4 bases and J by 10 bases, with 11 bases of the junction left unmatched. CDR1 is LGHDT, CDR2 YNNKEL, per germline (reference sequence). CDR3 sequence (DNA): TGTGCCAGCAGCCTCCTATCCAGGACAGGGGTGTCACCCCTCCACTTT. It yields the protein CASSLLSRTGVSPLHF.

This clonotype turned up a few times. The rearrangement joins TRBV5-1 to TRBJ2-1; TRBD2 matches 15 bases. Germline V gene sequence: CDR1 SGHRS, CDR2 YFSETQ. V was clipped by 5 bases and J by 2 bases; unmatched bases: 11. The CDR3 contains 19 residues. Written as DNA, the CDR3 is TGCGCCAGCAGTCCCCCCGGGACTAGCGGGGGGAACGCCTACAATGAGCAGTTCTTC. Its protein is CASSPPGTSGGNAYNEQFF.

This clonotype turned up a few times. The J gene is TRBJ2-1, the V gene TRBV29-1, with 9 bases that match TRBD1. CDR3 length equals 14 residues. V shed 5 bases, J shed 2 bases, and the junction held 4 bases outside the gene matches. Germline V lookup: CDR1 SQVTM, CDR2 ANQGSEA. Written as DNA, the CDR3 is TGCAGCGTTCAAGGGACAGGGCCCTACAATGAGCAGTTCTTC. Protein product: CSVQGTGPYNEQFF.

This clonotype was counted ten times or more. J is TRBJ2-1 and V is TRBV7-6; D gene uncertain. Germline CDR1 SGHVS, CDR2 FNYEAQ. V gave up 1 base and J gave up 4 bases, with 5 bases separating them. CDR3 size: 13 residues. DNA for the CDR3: TGTGCCAGCAGCTTAGAGCCTTACAATGAGCAGTTCTTC. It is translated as CASSLEPYNEQFF.

The CDR3 DNA is TGTGCCAGCTTAGATCCGTACCAAGAGACCCAGTACTTC. It yields the protein CASLDPYQETQYF. The J gene is TRBJ2-5, the V gene TRBV7-9, with unresolved D. Germline V lookup: CDR1 SEHNR, CDR2 FQNEAQ (reference sequence). The CDR3 sequence is 13 residues long. With 8 bases removed from V and 0 bases from J, the gap between germline ends came to 10 bases.

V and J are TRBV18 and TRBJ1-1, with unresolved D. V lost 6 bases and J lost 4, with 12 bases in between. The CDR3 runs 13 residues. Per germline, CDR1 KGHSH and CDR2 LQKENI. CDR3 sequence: CASSDFHLTEAFF. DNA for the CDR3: TGTGCCAGCTCCGATTTCCATCTCACTGAAGCTTTCTTT.

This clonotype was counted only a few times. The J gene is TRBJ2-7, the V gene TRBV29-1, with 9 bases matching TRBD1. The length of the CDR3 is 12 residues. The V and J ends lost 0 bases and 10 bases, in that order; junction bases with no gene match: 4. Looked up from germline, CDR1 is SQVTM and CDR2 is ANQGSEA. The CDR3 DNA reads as TGCAGCGTTGAAGAAAACAGGGGGCCACAGTACTTC. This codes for CSVEENRGPQYF.

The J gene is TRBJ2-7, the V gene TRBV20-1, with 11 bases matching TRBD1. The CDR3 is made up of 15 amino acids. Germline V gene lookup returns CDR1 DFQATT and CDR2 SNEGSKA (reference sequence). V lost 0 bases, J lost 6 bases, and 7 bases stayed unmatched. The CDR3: CSARDPGTGGTEQYF. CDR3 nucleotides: TGCAGTGCTAGAGATCCCGGGACAGGGGGTACCGAGCAGTACTTC.

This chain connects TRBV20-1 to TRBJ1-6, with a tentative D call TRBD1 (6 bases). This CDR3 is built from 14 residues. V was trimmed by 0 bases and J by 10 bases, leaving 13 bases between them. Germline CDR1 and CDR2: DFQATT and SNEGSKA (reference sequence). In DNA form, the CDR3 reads TGCAGTGCTAGAGATCCAGGGGCTGGATCACCCCTCCACTTT. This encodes CSARDPGAGSPLHF.

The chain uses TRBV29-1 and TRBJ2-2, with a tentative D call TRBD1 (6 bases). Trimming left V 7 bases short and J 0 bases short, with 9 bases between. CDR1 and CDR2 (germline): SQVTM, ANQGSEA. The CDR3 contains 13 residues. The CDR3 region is CSGTGTNTGELFF. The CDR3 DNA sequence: TGCAGCGGCACAGGGACGAACACCGGGGAGCTGTTTTTT.

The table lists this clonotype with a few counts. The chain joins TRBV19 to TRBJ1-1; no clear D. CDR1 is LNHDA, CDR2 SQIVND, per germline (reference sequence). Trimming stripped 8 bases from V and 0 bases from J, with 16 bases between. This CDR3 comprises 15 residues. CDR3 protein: CASLGKRALNTEAFF. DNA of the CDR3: TGTGCCAGTCTGGGTAAGAGGGCCTTGAACACTGAAGCTTTCTTT.

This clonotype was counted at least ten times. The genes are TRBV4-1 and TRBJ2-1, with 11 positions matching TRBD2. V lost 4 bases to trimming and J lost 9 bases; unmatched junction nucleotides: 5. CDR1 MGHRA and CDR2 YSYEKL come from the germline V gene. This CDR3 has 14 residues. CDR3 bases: TGCGCCAGCAGCCGACAGACTAGCGGGGCTGAGCAGTTCTTC. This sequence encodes CASSRQTSGAEQFF.

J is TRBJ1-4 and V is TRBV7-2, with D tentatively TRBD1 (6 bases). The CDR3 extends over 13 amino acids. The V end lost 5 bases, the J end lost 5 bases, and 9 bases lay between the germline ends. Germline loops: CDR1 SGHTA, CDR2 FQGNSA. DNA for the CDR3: TGTGCCAGCAGCCGAGACAGGAATGAAAAACTGTTTTTT. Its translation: CASSRDRNEKLFF.

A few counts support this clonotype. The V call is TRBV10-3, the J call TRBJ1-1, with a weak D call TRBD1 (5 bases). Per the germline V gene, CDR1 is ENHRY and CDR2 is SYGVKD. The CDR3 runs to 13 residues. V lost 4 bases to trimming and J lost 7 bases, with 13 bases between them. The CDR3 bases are TGTGCCATCAGTGGGGCAGGGAGCCGTGAAGCTTTCTTT. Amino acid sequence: CAISGAGSREAFF.